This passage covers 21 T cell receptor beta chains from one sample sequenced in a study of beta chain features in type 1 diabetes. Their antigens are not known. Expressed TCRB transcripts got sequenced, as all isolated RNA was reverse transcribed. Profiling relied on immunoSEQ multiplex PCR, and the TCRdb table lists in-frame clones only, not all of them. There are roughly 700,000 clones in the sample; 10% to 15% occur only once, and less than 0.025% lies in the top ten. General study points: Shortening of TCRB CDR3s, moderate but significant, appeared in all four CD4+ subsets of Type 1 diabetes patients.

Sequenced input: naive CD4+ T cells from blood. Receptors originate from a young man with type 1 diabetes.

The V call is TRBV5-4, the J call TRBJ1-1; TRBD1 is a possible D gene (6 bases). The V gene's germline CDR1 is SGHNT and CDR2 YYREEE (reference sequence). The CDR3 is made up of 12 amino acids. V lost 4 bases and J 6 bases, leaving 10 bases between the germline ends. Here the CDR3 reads CASSRGGAEAFF. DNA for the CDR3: TGTGCCAGCAGCAGAGGGGGTGCTGAAGCTTTCTTT.

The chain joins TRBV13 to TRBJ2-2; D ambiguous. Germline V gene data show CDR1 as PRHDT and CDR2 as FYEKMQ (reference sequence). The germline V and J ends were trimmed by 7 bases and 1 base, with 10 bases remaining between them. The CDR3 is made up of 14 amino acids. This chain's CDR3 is CASTPPVNTGELFF. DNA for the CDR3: TGTGCCAGCACCCCCCCGGTGAACACCGGGGAGCTGTTTTTT.

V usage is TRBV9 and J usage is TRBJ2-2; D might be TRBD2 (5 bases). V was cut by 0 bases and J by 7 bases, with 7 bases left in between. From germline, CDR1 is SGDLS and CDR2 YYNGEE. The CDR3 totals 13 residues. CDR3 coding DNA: TGTGCCAGCAGCGTAGAGGCGGGCGGGGAGCTGTTTTTT. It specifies CASSVEAGGELFF. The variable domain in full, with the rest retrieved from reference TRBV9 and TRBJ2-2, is DSGVTQTPKHLITATGQRVTLRCSPRSGDLSVYWYQQSLDQGLQFLIQYYNGEERAKGNILERFSAQQFPDLHSELNLSSLELGDSALYFCASSVEAGGELFFGEGSRLTVL.

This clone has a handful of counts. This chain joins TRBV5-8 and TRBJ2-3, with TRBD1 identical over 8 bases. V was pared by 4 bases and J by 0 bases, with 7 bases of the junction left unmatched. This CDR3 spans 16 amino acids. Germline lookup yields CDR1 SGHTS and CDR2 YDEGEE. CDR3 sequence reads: CASSAGTGPSTDTQYF. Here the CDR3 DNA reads TGTGCCAGCAGCGCGGGGACAGGACCTAGCACAGATACGCAGTATTTT.

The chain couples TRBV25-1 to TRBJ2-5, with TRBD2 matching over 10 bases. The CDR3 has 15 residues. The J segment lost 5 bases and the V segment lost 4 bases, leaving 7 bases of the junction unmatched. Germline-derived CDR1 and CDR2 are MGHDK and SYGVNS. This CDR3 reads CASSGAGGPGETQYF. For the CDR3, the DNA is TGTGCCAGCAGTGGAGCGGGGGGGCCGGGGGAGACCCAGTACTTC.

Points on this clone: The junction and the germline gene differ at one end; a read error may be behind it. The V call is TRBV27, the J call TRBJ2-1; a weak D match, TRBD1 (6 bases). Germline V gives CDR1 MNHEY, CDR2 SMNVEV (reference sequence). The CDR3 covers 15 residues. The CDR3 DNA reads TGTGCCAGCAGTTCCAACAGGGTTATCTACGATGAGCAGTTCTTC. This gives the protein CASSSNRVIYDEQFF.

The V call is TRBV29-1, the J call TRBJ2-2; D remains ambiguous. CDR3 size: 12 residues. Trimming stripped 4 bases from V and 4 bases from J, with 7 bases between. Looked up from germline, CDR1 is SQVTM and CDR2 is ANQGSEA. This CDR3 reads CSVVTVTGELFF. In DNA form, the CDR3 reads TGCAGCGTTGTGACCGTCACCGGGGAGCTGTTTTTT.

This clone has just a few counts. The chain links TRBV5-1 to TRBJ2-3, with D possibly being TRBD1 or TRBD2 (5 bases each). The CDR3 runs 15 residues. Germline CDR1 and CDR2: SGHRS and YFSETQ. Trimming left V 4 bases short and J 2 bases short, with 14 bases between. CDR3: CASSHSGTNTDTQYF. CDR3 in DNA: TGCGCCAGCAGCCACTCCGGGACCAACACAGATACGCAGTATTTT.

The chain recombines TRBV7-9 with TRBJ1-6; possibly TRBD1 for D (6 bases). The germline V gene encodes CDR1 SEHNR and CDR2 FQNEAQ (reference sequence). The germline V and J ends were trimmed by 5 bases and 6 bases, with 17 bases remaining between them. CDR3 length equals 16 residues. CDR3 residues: CASSISQGQTNSPLHF. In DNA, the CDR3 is TGTGCCAGCAGCATAAGTCAGGGGCAAACTAATTCACCCCTCCACTTT.

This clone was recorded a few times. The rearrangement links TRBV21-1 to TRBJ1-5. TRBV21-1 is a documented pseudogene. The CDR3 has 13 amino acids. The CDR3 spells CASSKGRGQPQHF. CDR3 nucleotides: TGTGCCAGCAGCAAAGGGAGGGGGCAGCCCCAGCATTTT.

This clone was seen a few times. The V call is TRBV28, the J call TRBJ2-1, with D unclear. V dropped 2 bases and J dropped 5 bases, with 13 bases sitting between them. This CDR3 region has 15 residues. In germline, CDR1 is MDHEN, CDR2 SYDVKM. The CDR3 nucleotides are TGTGCCAGCAGTTTAAGATCTGTTGTAGACAATGAGCAGTTCTTC. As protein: CASSLRSVVDNEQFF.

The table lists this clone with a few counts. In DNA form, the CDR3 reads TGTGCCAGCAGTTTGGTCCAGTCCACAGATACGCAGTATTTT. Translated: CASSLVQSTDTQYF. The chain employs TRBV28 and TRBJ2-3; no clear D. Trimming took off 3 bases at V and 2 bases at J, with 9 bases between the two ends. Per germline, CDR1 MDHEN and CDR2 SYDVKM. This CDR3 contains 14 residues.

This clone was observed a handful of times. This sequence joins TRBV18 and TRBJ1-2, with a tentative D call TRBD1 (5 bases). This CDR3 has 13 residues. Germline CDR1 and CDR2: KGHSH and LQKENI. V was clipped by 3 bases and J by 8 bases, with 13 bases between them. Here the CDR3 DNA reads TGTGCCAGCTCACCCGCAATAAGGGACGGCTACACCTTC. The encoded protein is CASSPAIRDGYTF.

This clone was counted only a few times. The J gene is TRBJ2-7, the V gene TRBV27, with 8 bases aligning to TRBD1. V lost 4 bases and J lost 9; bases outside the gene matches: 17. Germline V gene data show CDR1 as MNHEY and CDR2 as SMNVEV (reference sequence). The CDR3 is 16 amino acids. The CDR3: CASSSNDRGWFLGQYF. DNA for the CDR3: TGTGCCAGCAGTTCAAATGACAGGGGTTGGTTCTTAGGGCAGTACTTC.

The CDR3 reads CASSHRDSGLAFF. CDR3 coding DNA: TGTGCCAGCAGCCACCGGGACAGCGGATTAGCTTTCTTT. The chain carries TRBV11-3 and TRBJ1-1; TRBD1 matches 7 bases. The CDR3 loop spans 13 amino acids. Germline CDR1 is SGHNT and CDR2 is YENEEA. J lost 10 bases, V lost 5 bases, and 10 bases had no gene match.

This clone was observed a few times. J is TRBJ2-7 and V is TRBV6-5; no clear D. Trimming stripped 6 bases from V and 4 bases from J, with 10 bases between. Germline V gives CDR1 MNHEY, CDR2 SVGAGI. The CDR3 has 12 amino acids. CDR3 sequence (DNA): TGTGCCAGCAGGGATACAGATTACGAGCAGTACTTC. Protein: CASRDTDYEQYF.

CDR3 residues: CASSYSIGWADNEQFF. CDR3 nucleotides: TGTGCCAGCAGTTACTCGATCGGGTGGGCAGACAATGAGCAGTTCTTC. The rearrangement joins TRBV6-5 to TRBJ2-1; no clear D. Germline lookup yields CDR1 MNHEY and CDR2 SVGAGI. The CDR3 is made up of 16 amino acids. The germline V and J ends were trimmed by 0 bases and 5 bases, with 14 bases remaining between them.

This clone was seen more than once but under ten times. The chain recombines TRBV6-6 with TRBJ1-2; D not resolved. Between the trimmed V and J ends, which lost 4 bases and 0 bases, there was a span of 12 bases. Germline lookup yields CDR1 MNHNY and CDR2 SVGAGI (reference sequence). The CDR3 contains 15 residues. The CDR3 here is CASSSQTLANYGYTF. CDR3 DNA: TGTGCCAGCAGTTCCCAGACATTAGCTAACTATGGCTACACCTTC.

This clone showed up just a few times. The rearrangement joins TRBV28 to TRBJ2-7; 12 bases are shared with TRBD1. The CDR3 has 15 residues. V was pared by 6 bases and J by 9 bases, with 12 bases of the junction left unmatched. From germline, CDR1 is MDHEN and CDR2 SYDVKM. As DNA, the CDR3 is TGTGCCAGCAGGAAGGGACAGGGGGCTGATTTGGGGCAGTACTTC. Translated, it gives CASRKGQGADLGQYF.

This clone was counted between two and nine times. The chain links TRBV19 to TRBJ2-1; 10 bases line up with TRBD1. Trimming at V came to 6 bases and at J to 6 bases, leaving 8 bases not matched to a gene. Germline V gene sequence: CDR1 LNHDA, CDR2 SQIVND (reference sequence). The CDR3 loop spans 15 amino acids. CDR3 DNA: TGTGCCAGTAGCAATTGGGACAGGGGTGGCAATGAGCAGTTCTTC. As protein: CASSNWDRGGNEQFF.

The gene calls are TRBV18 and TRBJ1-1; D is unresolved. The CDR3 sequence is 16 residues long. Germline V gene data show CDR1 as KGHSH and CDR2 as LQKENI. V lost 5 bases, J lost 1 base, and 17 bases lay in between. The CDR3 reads CASSSALVGWNTEAFF. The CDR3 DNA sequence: TGTGCCAGCTCATCGGCCCTGGTCGGTTGGAACACTGAAGCTTTCTTT.